This is a list of T cell receptor beta chains from one sample in a study of response to subunit inactivated influenza vaccine. TCRdb ran MiXCR on the RT-PCR reads and lists one entry per CDR3 protein. This table holds more than 450,000 distinct CDR3 sequences, about 7.6% found once. The sequences come from PBMCs from blood, collected roughly 24 months after vaccination. The receptors were sampled from a man between 50 and 75 years old who received an inactivated influenza vaccine. Each CDR3 is given with its conserved first and last residue. The listing skips clone size in some rows; elsewhere it reads once, few, many or a size class.

clone size	V gene	CDR3 length	J gene	CDR3 protein
-	TRBV28	15	TRBJ1-1	CASSPPRGGSTEAFF
few	TRBV20-1	11	TRBJ2-1	CSAGTSNEQFF
few	TRBV5-1	16	TRBJ2-3	CASSRMSGAYTDTQYF
-	TRBV7-8	16	TRBJ1-5	CASSTARDRGHQPQHF
-	TRBV28	14	TRBJ1-5	CASSLPGTHQPQHF
few	TRBV14	13	TRBJ2-1	CASRTSGVNEQFF
few	TRBV7-2	14	TRBJ2-2	CASSLATKSGELFF
-	TRBV20-1	13	TRBJ1-1	CSAIIRVGTEAFF
many	TRBV29-1	15	TRBJ2-1	CSTLLADLPYNEQFF
-	TRBV21-1	16	TRBJ1-3	CASSKRCGVSGNTIYF
few	TRBV9	15	TRBJ2-2	CASSVGISNTGELFF
many	TRBV5-1	15	TRBJ2-2	CASSPTGIWGGELFF
few	TRBV12-3/TRBV12-4	15	TRBJ2-1	CASSLAFRRNNEQFF
-	TRBV4-2	14	TRBJ2-7	CASSPSIEKSEQYF
-	TRBV5-1	14	TRBJ2-5	CASSQDTGGETQYF
few	TRBV7-2	15	TRBJ1-2	CASSLEGRGAQGYTF
many	TRBV24-1	15	TRBJ2-3	CATSDSDRVSDTQYF
few	TRBV27	15	TRBJ2-1	CASSLLARPGEEQFF
many	TRBV20-1	15	TRBJ1-1	CSAYLRVLPGTEAFF
-	TRBV7-9	15	TRBJ1-5	CASSKGTGGWQPQHF
-	TRBV3-1	12	TRBJ1-1	CASSQEPLEAFF
-	TRBV29-1	11	TRBJ2-1	CSAGGRNEQFF
few	TRBV12-3/TRBV12-4	15	TRBJ2-5	CASGSKAGRQETQYF
few	TRBV6-2/TRBV6-3	14	TRBJ2-7	CASSYSGVSYEQYF
many	TRBV24-1	16	TRBJ2-7	CATSDSLAGGTYEQYF
-	TRBV28	13	TRBJ1-2	CASSFWTGDGYTF
-	TRBV30	16	TRBJ1-5	CAWSYRGSGSNQPQHF
many	TRBV11-2	14	TRBJ1-5	CASSPTGGNQPQHF
many	TRBV5-4	15	TRBJ2-5	CASSLGQGEGETQYF
-	TRBV28	15	TRBJ1-3	CASSSNGYSGNTIYF
few	TRBV9	13	TRBJ2-3	CASSTAGVDTQYF
-	TRBV5-1	14	TRBJ1-2	CASSLTGGTGGYTF
few	TRBV12-3/TRBV12-4	16	TRBJ2-3	CASSPSAGPSTDTQYF
-	TRBV29-1	13	TRBJ1-1	CSETPGGVTEAFF
many	TRBV20-1	13	TRBJ1-5	CSAPTGVNQPQHF
-	TRBV6-1	15	TRBJ1-6	CASRAGTGDNSPLHF
-	TRBV3-1	16	TRBJ2-5	CASSQELLAGEETQYF
-	TRBV6-1	16	TRBJ2-2	CASSTYRGARTGELFF
-	TRBV5-1	13	TRBJ1-2	CASRRVRADGYTF
-	TRBV15	14	TRBJ2-1	CATSSETGRNEQFF
many	TRBV4-3	18	TRBJ2-2	CASSQDLFGGTNTGELFF
few	TRBV7-8	18	TRBJ1-3	CASSLSARTVNSGNTIYF
-	TRBV29-1	13	TRBJ2-1	CTRQASGSYEQFF
-	TRBV6-1	14	TRBJ2-5	CASSPSGNRVTQYF
few	TRBV7-2	16	TRBJ2-2	CASSLATDRVHGELFF
few	TRBV5-1	15	TRBJ1-2	CASSLATTDLYGYTF
-	TRBV15	15	TRBJ2-7	CATSRGQGSSYEQYF
many	TRBV7-2	14	TRBJ2-2	CASSSNRGAGELFF
once	TRBV7-8	16	TRBJ2-2	CASSNTGGANTGELFF
-	TRBV5-6	14	TRBJ2-2	CASSSGGRAGELFF
-	TRBV11-1	17	TRBJ2-4	CASSLGGQLLAKNIQYF
-	TRBV6-1	14	TRBJ1-3	CASRKGGTGNTIYF
many	TRBV4-2	14	TRBJ2-7	CASSQERVGYEQYF
-	TRBV12-3/TRBV12-4	15	TRBJ1-5	CASSPQGPGWGPQHF
many	TRBV5-1	16	TRBJ2-1	CASSIQGGDSYNEQFF